The 20 T cell receptor beta chains below were found in one sample sequenced in a study of shared clonotypes between healthy human individuals. Libraries were prepared by immunoSEQ multiplex PCR; TCRdb keeps only in-frame clonotypes and omits some of them. This sample carries 950,000 to 1,300,000 clones, 70% to 80% of them seen once, and the ten largest clones take approximately 1.5%. Material for sequencing was memory CD4+ T cells sorted from blood. The subset here: CD45RA-negative fraction. These receptor sequences come from a man younger than 35 in good health.

The sample holds a few counts of this clone. The chain recombines TRBV30 with TRBJ1-2; no clear D gene. Germline V gene sequence: CDR1 GTSNPN, CDR2 SVGIG (reference sequence). With 3 bases removed from V and 4 bases from J, the gap between germline ends came to 12 bases. This CDR3 has 13 residues. DNA of the CDR3: TGTGCCTGGAGAGAAAGGTTGGTCTATGGCTACACCTTC. Translation: CAWRERLVYGYTF.

The chain couples TRBV19 to TRBJ2-7; possibly TRBD2 for D (6 bases). Germline V lookup: CDR1 LNHDA, CDR2 SQIVND (reference sequence). Trimming stripped 9 bases from V and 2 bases from J, with 20 bases between. The CDR3 has 15 amino acids. CDR3 region: CARPIRDFNAYEQYF. The CDR3 nucleotides are TGTGCCAGACCTATAAGGGACTTCAACGCCTACGAGCAGTACTTC.

The rearrangement uses TRBV30 and TRBJ2-3; no clear D gene. Trimming stripped 5 bases from V and 1 base from J, with 10 bases between. Germline values: CDR1 GTSNPN, CDR2 SVGIG (reference sequence). CDR3 length: 13 amino acids. This CDR3 reads CAWASLGTDTQYF. CDR3 sequence (DNA): TGTGCCTGGGCGAGTTTGGGCACAGATACGCAGTATTTT. Full variable domain (rest looked up from reference TRBV30 and TRBJ2-3): SQTIHQWPATLVQPVGSPLSLECTVEGTSNPNLYWYRQAAGRGLQLLFYSVGIGQISSEVPQNLSASRPQDRQFILSSKKLLLSDSGFYLCAWASLGTDTQYFGPGTRLTVL.

The rearrangement uses TRBV5-4 and TRBJ2-2; 7 nucleotides align to TRBD1. The J segment lost 0 bases and the V segment lost 2 bases, leaving 4 bases of the junction unmatched. Germline assignment: CDR1 SGHNT and CDR2 YYREEE (reference sequence). The CDR3 length is 16 residues. CDR3 in DNA: TGTGCCAGCAGCTTTGCAGGGGGAACGAACACCGGGGAGCTGTTTTTT. Its protein product is CASSFAGGTNTGELFF.

This clone was detected only a few times. The chain combines TRBV19 with TRBJ2-2; TRBD1 agrees at 10 bases. CDR3 size: 14 residues. Germline V gives CDR1 LNHDA, CDR2 SQIVND (reference sequence). V was clipped by 7 bases and J by 4 bases; unmatched bases: 3. The CDR3 sequence: CASMTGGLTGELFF. Written as DNA, the CDR3 is TGTGCCAGTATGACAGGGGGCCTCACCGGGGAGCTGTTTTTT.

This clone was seen a few times. J is TRBJ2-2 and V is TRBV18; D perhaps matches TRBD1 (6 bases). CDR3 size: 15 residues. CDR1 is KGHSH and CDR2 is LQKENI in the germline V gene. Trimming removed 6 bases from V and 5 bases from J, with 16 bases in between. The CDR3 DNA sequence: TGTGCCAGCTCGAGCCGGGACAAGAAAACCGGGGAGCTGTTTTTT. It codes for CASSSRDKKTGELFF.

CDR3 nucleotides: TGTGCCAGTACTACAGGGCGAGCGGGGACCGGGGAGCTGTTTTTT. Protein sequence: CASTTGRAGTGELFF. J is TRBJ2-2 and V is TRBV2, with D perhaps matching TRBD2 (7 bases). Germline CDR1 and CDR2: SNHLY and FYNNEI. Trimming removed 9 bases at V and 5 bases at J, with 19 bases between. The CDR3 has 15 amino acids.

This rearrangement joins TRBV29-1 to TRBJ2-3; D remains unclear. This CDR3 is 15 amino acids long. The V end was cut by 5 bases, the J end by 2 bases, with 17 bases between. CDR1 is SQVTM and CDR2 is ANQGSEA in the germline V gene. CDR3 residues: CSVTPGQIDTDTQYF. The DNA of the CDR3 is TGCAGCGTTACCCCCGGCCAAATAGACACAGATACGCAGTATTTT.

The chain couples TRBV10-1 to TRBJ2-7; TRBD1 aligns across 8 bases. CDR1 and CDR2 from the germline V gene are WNHNN and SYGVQD (reference sequence). Trimming cost V 6 bases and J 7 bases; bases outside gene matches: 8. The CDR3 totals 13 residues. CDR3 loop: CASSRDRLGEQYF. CDR3 bases: TGCGCCAGCAGCCGGGACAGGCTTGGGGAGCAGTACTTC.

This chain connects TRBV9 to TRBJ1-4, with unresolved D. CDR3 length: 15 residues. V lost 4 bases and J 8 bases, leaving 18 bases between the germline ends. The germline V gene encodes CDR1 SGDLS and CDR2 YYNGEE. CDR3 amino acids: CASSPEVGSREKLFF. CDR3 nucleotides: TGTGCCAGCAGCCCAGAGGTCGGAAGCCGGGAAAAACTGTTTTTT.

The rearrangement links TRBV7-3 to TRBJ2-6, with D perhaps TRBD1 (6 bases). Trimming stripped 0 bases from V and 1 base from J, with 10 bases between. CDR3 size: 17 residues. The germline V gene has CDR1 SGHTA and CDR2 FQGTGA. The CDR3 protein is CASSLTAGASGANVLTF. Written as DNA, the CDR3 is TGTGCCAGCAGCTTAACGGCAGGGGCATCTGGGGCCAACGTCCTGACTTTC.

The chain joins TRBV2 to TRBJ1-4; 7 nucleotides agree with TRBD1. CDR3 size: 15 residues. V trimming: 6 bases; J trimming: 8 bases; junction bases outside the gene matches: 12. Germline assignment: CDR1 SNHLY and CDR2 FYNNEI. The CDR3 reads CASREITGANEKLFF. The CDR3 DNA sequence: TGTGCCAGCAGGGAGATCACAGGGGCCAACGAAAAACTGTTTTTT.

The chain carries TRBV7-2 and TRBJ2-2; TRBD1 aligns across 10 bases. The CDR3 runs to 16 residues. Germline values: CDR1 SGHTA, CDR2 FQGNSA. V was pared by 1 base and J by 6 bases, with 5 bases of the junction left unmatched. The CDR3: CASSLGTGGVPGELFF. CDR3 coding DNA: TGTGCCAGCAGCTTAGGGACAGGGGGGGTACCCGGGGAGCTGTTTTTT.

The chain is built from TRBV2 and TRBJ1-2; 8 positions match TRBD1. The trim removed 5 bases at V and 4 bases at J, leaving 9 bases unmatched. This CDR3 spans 15 amino acids. The germline gives CDR1 SNHLY, CDR2 FYNNEI. The CDR3 DNA is TGTGCCAGCAGTCCCCAGGACAGGGCCCTCTATGGCTACACCTTC. Its protein product is CASSPQDRALYGYTF.

The V and J genes are TRBV30 and TRBJ2-6; D may be TRBD2 (5 bases). Germline V gives CDR1 GTSNPN, CDR2 SVGIG (reference sequence). Trimming removed 2 bases at V and 0 bases at J, with 14 bases between. The CDR3 spans 17 residues. The CDR3, as DNA: TGTGCCTGGAGTCTTCGGGGAGCCCCCTCTGGGGCCAACGTCCTGACTTTC. As protein: CAWSLRGAPSGANVLTF.

The chain employs TRBV4-1 and TRBJ2-5; TRBD2 might be the D (5 bases). The CDR3 loop spans 15 amino acids. Germline loops: CDR1 MGHRA, CDR2 YSYEKL. Trimming took off 1 base at V and 3 bases at J, with 12 bases between the two ends. CDR3 DNA: TGCGCCAGCAGCCAAGGAGGGCAGGAAGAAGAGACCCAGTACTTC. This codes for CASSQGGQEEETQYF.

This chain joins TRBV5-8 and TRBJ1-5; D may be TRBD1 (5 bases). CDR1 SGHTS and CDR2 YDEGEE come from the germline V gene. V shed 4 bases and J shed 0 bases, with 11 bases lying between them. The CDR3 contains 15 residues. The CDR3 DNA follows: TGTGCCAGCAGCAAGGGGACGAATAGCAATCAGCCCCAGCATTTT. As protein: CASSKGTNSNQPQHF.

This sequence joins TRBV5-1 and TRBJ2-6, with D uncertain. CDR1 SGHRS and CDR2 YFSETQ come from the germline V gene. The V gene lost 5 bases and the J gene lost 0 bases, with 15 bases spanning the gap. The CDR3 covers 17 residues. CDR3 coding DNA: TGCGCCAGCAGGGTCTCAGGCTCCGTCTCTGGGGCCAACGTCCTGACTTTC. Its translation is CASRVSGSVSGANVLTF.

The V and J genes are TRBV11-2 and TRBJ2-1; 7 bases line up with TRBD1. Germline CDR1 reads SGHAT; CDR2 reads FQNNGV. The V segment lost 1 base and the J segment 6 bases; nucleotides outside the gene matches: 9. The CDR3 covers 16 residues. CDR3 DNA sequence: TGTGCCAGCAGCTTAGCAAGGGGGCAGGGGCGCAATGAGCAGTTCTTC. It specifies CASSLARGQGRNEQFF.

The chain couples TRBV28 to TRBJ2-2; possible D gene TRBD1, 5 bases. This CDR3 region has 15 residues. Germline CDR1 is MDHEN and CDR2 is SYDVKM. Between the trimmed V and J ends, which lost 5 bases and 6 bases, there was a span of 16 bases. The CDR3 here is CASSPDRNFPGELFF. DNA of the CDR3: TGTGCCAGCAGTCCCGACAGAAATTTTCCCGGGGAGCTGTTTTTT.